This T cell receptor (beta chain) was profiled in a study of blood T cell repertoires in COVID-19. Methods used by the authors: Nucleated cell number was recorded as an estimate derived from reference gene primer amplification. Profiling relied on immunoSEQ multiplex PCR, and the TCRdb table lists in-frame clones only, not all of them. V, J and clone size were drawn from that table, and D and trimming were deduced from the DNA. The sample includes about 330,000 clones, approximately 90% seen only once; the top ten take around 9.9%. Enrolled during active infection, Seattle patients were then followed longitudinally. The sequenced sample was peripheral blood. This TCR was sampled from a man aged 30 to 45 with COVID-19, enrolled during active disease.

The CDR3 loop is CASSLRVSAGSEAFF. CDR3 bases: TGTGCCAGCAGTTTAAGAGTCTCCGCGGGGAGTGAAGCTTTCTTT. V and J are TRBV28 and TRBJ1-1, with unresolved D. Trimming removed 2 bases at V and 7 bases at J, with 17 bases between. The CDR3 spans 15 residues. Germline CDR1 is MDHEN and CDR2 is SYDVKM.